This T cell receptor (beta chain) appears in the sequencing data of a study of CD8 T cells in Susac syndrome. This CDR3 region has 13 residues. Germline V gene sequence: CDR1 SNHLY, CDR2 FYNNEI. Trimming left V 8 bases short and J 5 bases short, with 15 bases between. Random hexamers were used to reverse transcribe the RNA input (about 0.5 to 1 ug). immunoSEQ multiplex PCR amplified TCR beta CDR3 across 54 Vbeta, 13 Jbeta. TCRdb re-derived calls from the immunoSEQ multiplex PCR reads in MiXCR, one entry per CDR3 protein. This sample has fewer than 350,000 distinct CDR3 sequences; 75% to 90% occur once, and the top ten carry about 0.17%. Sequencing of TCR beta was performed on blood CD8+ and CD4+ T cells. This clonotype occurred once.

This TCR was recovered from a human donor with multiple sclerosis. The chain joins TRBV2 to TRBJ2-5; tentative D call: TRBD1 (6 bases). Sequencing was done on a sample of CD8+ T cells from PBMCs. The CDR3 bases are TGTGCCAGCCACAGGGTTATGTGGGAGACCCAGTACTTC. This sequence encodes CASHRVMWETQYF.